This is a list of T cell receptor beta chains from one sample in a study of blood T cell repertoires in COVID-19. Libraries were prepared by immunoSEQ multiplex PCR; TCRdb keeps only in-frame clonotypes and omits some of them. The sample carries about 89,000 clones, roughly 80% recorded once. Sequenced: peripheral blood. The origin of the receptors is a human donor in a cohort sampled during active COVID-19. Both conserved end residues are part of each CDR3. D genes are given only for firm matches. Only part of the rows carry a size: once, few, many, or a class if the clone is expanded.

clone_size j_call d_call v_call cdr3_aa cdr3_nt
few TRBJ1-1 - TRBV3-1/TRBV3-2 CASSQSRGNTEAFF TGTGCCAGCAGCCAATCCAGGGGAAACACTGAAGCTTTCTTT
- TRBJ1-2 - TRBV7-2 CASSPPRGQGGYTF TGTGCCAGCAGCCCACCGCGGGGCCAGGGAGGCTACACCTTC
once TRBJ1-5 TRBD1 TRBV19 CASSIEGQGFHSNQPQHF TGTGCCAGTAGTATTGAGGGACAGGGGTTCCATAGCAATCAGCCCCAGCATTTT
- TRBJ2-7 - TRBV27 CASSPNSLSSYEQYF TGTGCCAGCAGTCCAAACTCGTTGAGCTCCTACGAGCAGTACTTC
- TRBJ2-2 - TRBV2 CASMRSPLADTGELFF TGTGCCAGCATGCGATCACCCCTTGCGGACACCGGGGAGCTGTTTTTT
- TRBJ2-1 - TRBV9 CASSEWTEPQFF TGTGCCAGCAGCGAATGGACAGAACCCCAGTTCTTC
- TRBJ1-6 - TRBV3-1/TRBV3-2 CASRTVHSSYNSPLHF TGTGCCTCGCGGACAGTCCACAGCTCCTATAATTCACCCCTCCACTTT
- TRBJ1-1 - TRBV27 CASSIRYSNTEAFF TGTGCCAGCAGTATCCGATACAGTAACACTGAAGCTTTCTTT
- TRBJ2-2 TRBD1 TRBV6-5 CASSYSGTGGFGELFF TGTGCCAGCAGTTACTCAGGGACAGGGGGCTTCGGGGAGCTGTTTTTT
- TRBJ2-1 TRBD2 TRBV7-9 CASSWTSVEQFF TGTGCCAGCAGCTGGACTAGTGTGGAGCAGTTCTTC
- TRBJ2-5 - TRBV28 CASSPPTRPGGTQYF TGTGCCAGCAGTCCCCCAACTAGACCCGGAGGGACCCAGTACTTC
- TRBJ2-7 TRBD1 TRBV5-1 CASRVTTGGSYEQYF TGCGCCAGCAGAGTGACGACAGGGGGCTCCTACGAGCAGTACTTC
- TRBJ2-4 TRBD1 TRBV28 CASSIGDRGDIQYF TGTGCCAGCAGTATTGGGGACAGGGGTGACATTCAGTACTTC
- TRBJ1-4 TRBD1 TRBV5-4 CASSLDRGSNEKLFF TGTGCCAGCAGCCTGGACAGGGGATCTAATGAAAAACTGTTTTTT
- TRBJ2-3 TRBD1 TRBV5-5 CASSLWTGETDTQYF TGTGCCAGCAGCTTGTGGACAGGGGAGACAGATACGCAGTATTTT
- TRBJ2-5 - TRBV19 CASGRGGRETQYF TGTGCCAGTGGCCGGGGAGGTAGAGAGACCCAGTACTTC
once TRBJ2-7 TRBD1 TRBV5-4 CASHIRDRAYEQYF TGTGCCAGCCACATCCGGGACAGAGCCTACGAGCAGTACTTC
- TRBJ2-3 - TRBV2 CASSEFQSTDTQYF TGTGCCAGCAGTGAATTTCAAAGCACAGATACGCAGTATTTT
- TRBJ2-5 - TRBV5-6 CASSTRQVGYQETQYF TGTGCCAGCAGCACCCGACAGGTGGGGTACCAAGAGACCCAGTACTTC
many TRBJ2-3 - TRBV9 CASSVGVFADTQYF TGTGCCAGCAGCGTAGGTGTCTTTGCAGATACGCAGTATTTT
- TRBJ2-1 TRBD2 TRBV7-3 CASSARLAGPYNEQFF TGTGCCAGCAGCGCAAGACTAGCGGGGCCCTACAATGAGCAGTTCTTC
- TRBJ2-3 - TRBV14 CASSKIGGQYF TGTGCCAGCAGCAAGATAGGCGGGCAGTATTTT
- TRBJ2-5 - TRBV24-1 CATSDPLASFETQYF TGTGCCACCAGTGATCCCCTTGCTAGCTTTGAGACCCAGTACTTC
- TRBJ2-1 TRBD1 TRBV28 CASSLEGQGKVSRLF TGTGCCAGCAGTTTAGAGGGACAGGGGAAGGTCTCTAGGCTCTTC
- TRBJ2-3 - TRBV13 CASSLRVTDTQYF TGTGCCAGCAGCCTTAGAGTCACAGATACGCAGTATTTT
- TRBJ2-5 TRBD2 TRBV5-4 CASNPSGAGEETQYF TGTGCCAGCAACCCTAGCGGGGCCGGGGAAGAGACCCAGTACTTC
- TRBJ2-2 - TRBV7-2 CASSLEGVGTGELFF TGTGCCAGCAGCTTAGAAGGAGTCGGCACCGGGGAGCTGTTTTTT
few TRBJ2-7 TRBD1 TRBV18 CASSPTGVYEQYF TGTGCCAGCTCCCCGACAGGGGTCTACGAGCAGTACTTC
- TRBJ2-4 - TRBV2 CASSEASIQYF TGTGCCAGCAGTGAAGCGAGCATTCAGTACTTC
- TRBJ2-1 TRBD2 TRBV28 CASREAGGRVSHEQFF TGTGCCAGCAGGGAAGCGGGAGGGAGAGTCTCCCATGAGCAGTTCTTC
- TRBJ1-6 - TRBV14 CASSQAFWASSPLHF TGTGCCAGCAGCCAAGCTTTCTGGGCCAGCTCACCCCTCCACTTT
- TRBJ2-1 - TRBV12-3/TRBV12-4 CASSLTSSNEQFF TGTGCCAGCAGTTTGACTAGTAGTAATGAGCAGTTCTTC
- TRBJ1-1 TRBD1 TRBV12-3/TRBV12-4 CASSPGQAGEAFF TGTGCCAGCAGTCCCGGACAGGCTGGGGAAGCTTTCTTT
many TRBJ2-1 TRBD2 TRBV7-3 CASSLDDLAGGYNEQFF TGTGCCAGCAGCCTGGATGACCTAGCGGGAGGGTACAATGAGCAGTTCTTC
- TRBJ2-1 - TRBV7-2 CASSTTGRSYNEQFF TGTGCCAGCAGCACCACAGGGAGATCTTACAATGAGCAGTTCTTC
- TRBJ1-5 - TRBV5-4 CASSLGGADQPQHF TGTGCCAGCAGCTTGGGGGGAGCGGATCAGCCCCAGCATTTT
- TRBJ1-2 - TRBV27 CASGQNGYTF TGTGCCAGCGGCCAAAATGGCTACACCTTC
- TRBJ2-2 TRBD1 TRBV28 CASSLGQGRGRELFF TGTGCCAGCAGTTTAGGACAGGGTAGGGGTCGGGAGCTGTTTTTT
- TRBJ1-3 - TRBV19 CASSLRHATSGNTIYF TGTGCCAGTAGTCTGCGACACGCGACCTCTGGAAACACCATATATTTT
- TRBJ2-2 TRBD2 TRBV5-8 CASSTSGLAGGYTGELFF TGTGCCAGCAGCACTAGCGGGCTAGCGGGAGGCTACACCGGGGAGCTGTTTTTT
- TRBJ1-5 TRBD1 TRBV10-3 CAIKQGAHRPQHF TGTGCCATCAAACAGGGGGCCCATCGGCCCCAGCATTTT
- TRBJ2-1 - TRBV27 CASSFFGGANEQFF TGTGCCAGCAGTTTTTTTGGGGGGGCGAATGAGCAGTTCTTC
- TRBJ2-3 - TRBV19 CASSILRGTDTQYF TGTGCCAGTAGTATTCTGCGGGGCACAGATACGCAGTATTTT
- TRBJ2-7 - TRBV29-1 CSVEGLPNIPYEQYF TGCAGCGTTGAAGGGCTGCCAAATATCCCCTACGAGCAGTACTTC
- TRBJ1-1 - TRBV18 CASSRAEGWSTEAFF TGTGCCAGCTCACGAGCGGAAGGCTGGAGCACTGAAGCTTTCTTT
- TRBJ2-7 - TRBV5-4 CASSRQTGWAYEQYF TGTGCCAGCAGCCGACAGACAGGCTGGGCCTACGAGCAGTACTTC
once TRBJ2-7 TRBD1 TRBV2 CASSEEGTGSYEQYF TGTGCCAGCAGTGAAGAGGGGACAGGTTCCTACGAGCAGTACTTC
- TRBJ2-3 TRBD2 TRBV29-1 CSGLGGASGGTDTQYF TGCAGCGGATTGGGAGGGGCTAGCGGGGGCACAGATACGCAGTATTTT
- TRBJ1-1 - TRBV19 CASSIRGNTEAFF TGTGCCAGTAGTATCCGGGGGAACACTGAAGCTTTCTTT
- TRBJ1-5 TRBD1 TRBV30 CAWNRGHQPQHF TGTGCCTGGAACAGGGGGCATCAGCCCCAGCATTTT
- TRBJ1-2 - TRBV29-1 CSVVQLSGSNGYTF TGCAGCGTTGTCCAATTATCGGGGTCGAATGGCTACACCTTC
few TRBJ2-1 TRBD2 TRBV9 CASSPPGTRDEQFF TGTGCCAGCAGCCCCCCCGGGACTAGAGATGAGCAGTTCTTC
once TRBJ2-7 - TRBV5-1 CASSNGAGFALSSYEQYF TGCGCCAGCAGCAACGGCGCAGGGTTCGCACTTTCCTCCTACGAGCAGTACTTC
- TRBJ1-1 TRBD1 TRBV29-1 CSAIGTGGGYTEAFF TGCAGCGCAATCGGGACAGGGGGTGGTTACACTGAAGCTTTCTTT
- TRBJ2-7 TRBD2 TRBV5-6 CASSPTRGAGGYEQYF TGTGCCAGCAGCCCCACCCGTGGAGCGGGAGGATACGAGCAGTACTTC
- TRBJ1-2 TRBD1 TRBV18 CASSPPGQGGYGYTF TGTGCCAGCTCACCACCGGGACAGGGCGGCTATGGCTACACCTTC
- TRBJ1-2 TRBD1 TRBV7-2 CASGDRVYGYTF TGTGCCAGCGGGGACAGGGTCTATGGCTACACCTTC
- TRBJ2-5 TRBD2 TRBV2 CASRLAGGVETQYF TGTGCCAGCAGACTAGCGGGAGGGGTGGAGACCCAGTACTTC
- TRBJ2-7 - TRBV7-9 CASRGVGHSYEQYF TGTGCCAGCAGGGGGGTGGGACACTCCTACGAGCAGTACTTC